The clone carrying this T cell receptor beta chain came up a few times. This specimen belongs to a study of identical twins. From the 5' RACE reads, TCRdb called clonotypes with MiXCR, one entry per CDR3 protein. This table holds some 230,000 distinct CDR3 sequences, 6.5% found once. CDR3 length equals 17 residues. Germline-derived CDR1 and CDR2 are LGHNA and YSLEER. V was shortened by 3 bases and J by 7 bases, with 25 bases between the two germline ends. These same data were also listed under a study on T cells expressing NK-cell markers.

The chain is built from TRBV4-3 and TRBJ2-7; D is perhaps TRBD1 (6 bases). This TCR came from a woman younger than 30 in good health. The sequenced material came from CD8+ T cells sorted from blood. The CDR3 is CASSHLGEGDHPTEQYF. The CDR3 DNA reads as TGCGCCAGCAGCCATCTGGGCGAGGGGGACCATCCTACGGAGCAGTACTTC.